This TCR beta chain originates from a study of blood T cells in healthy people across ages. Overall study results and limits: Donor CMV infection status was unknown, possibly confounding age-related changes in expanded clonotypes. Estimates drawn from one million T cells were deemed to understate diversity.

A sample-barcoded 5' primer and a J-beta primer mix were used in a second PCR of about 7 to 12 cycles. Each cDNA was tagged by a template-switch adaptor containing 12 random nucleotides. TCRdb processed the 5' RACE reads anew with MiXCR; each CDR3 protein has one entry. The table records roughly 650,000 distinct CDR3 sequences, less than 40% of them present only once. V lost 4 bases to trimming and J lost 3 bases, with 17 bases between them. CDR1 is SGHRS and CDR2 is YFSETQ in the germline V gene. The length of the CDR3 is 16 residues. This clonotype was detected many times. The antigen is not known. The material sequenced was blood. The origin of this receptor is a woman of 80 years or more in good health. This chain links TRBV5-1 with TRBJ2-1; no firm D call. This chain's CDR3 is CASSRSAADDYNEQFF. The CDR3 nucleotides are TGCGCCAGCAGCCGCTCGGCTGCTGACGACTACAATGAGCAGTTCTTC. Filled out from reference TRBV5-1 and TRBJ2-1, the complete variable domain reads KAGVTQTPRYLIKTRGQQVTLSCSPISGHRSVSWYQQTPGQGLQFLFEYFSETQRNKGNFPGRFSGRQFSNSRSEMNVSTLELGDSALYLCASSRSAADDYNEQFFGPGTRLTVL.